This TCR beta chain is from a study of blood T cell repertoires in COVID-19. Overall study context: Donors in the United States, Italy and Spain gave samples during acute or convalescent COVID-19. T cells, B-cell-depleted T cells, or PBMCs provided the cDNA or gDNA that served as material.

How the authors handled the data: From reference gene primer amplification, estimates of nucleated cell counts were derived. Assay: immunoSEQ multiplex PCR; the TCRdb copy retains only in-frame clones and omits some. The DNA gave D and trimming, while V, J and clone size come from that table. The sample records 77,000 or so clones, under 80% being singletons. This CDR3 is 15 amino acids long. Between the trimmed V and J ends, which lost 5 bases and 1 base, there was a span of 15 bases. The germline gives CDR1 LNHDA, CDR2 SQIVND (reference sequence). The source is a woman of 80 years or more with active or convalescent COVID-19. The chain is built from TRBV19 and TRBJ2-7; perhaps TRBD2 as D (6 bases). Sequencing was carried out using peripheral blood. CDR3 DNA sequence: TGTGCCAGTAGTTTGTTCGCCGGGAGTTCCTACGAGCAGTACTTC. This codes for CASSLFAGSSYEQYF.